This TCR beta chain was recorded in a study of blood T cells in healthy people across ages. Regarding the study as a whole: Both naive CD4+ cell counts and diversity were greater in long-lived donors than in aged donors.

In regard to this clonotype: What it recognizes is unknown.

There are 14 residues in the CDR3. Losses at the gene ends were 5 bases for V and 5 bases for J; bases not matched to a gene: 5. A sample-barcoded 5' primer and a J-beta primer mix were used in a second PCR of roughly 7 to 11 cycles. MiXCR was run by TCRdb on the 5' RACE reads, yielding one entry per CDR3 protein. The table includes around 700,000 distinct CDR3 sequences, about 25% detected once. These data were also filed under a second study, of T cells of mothers and their children.

The V call is TRBV12-3 or TRBV12-4, the J call TRBJ2-5; TRBD2 matches 10 bases. The sample comprised blood. The TCR originated in a boy younger than 18 in good health. The CDR3 spells CASSAQRGGETQYF. The CDR3 DNA reads TGTGCCAGCAGTGCTCAGCGGGGGGGGGAGACCCAGTACTTC.